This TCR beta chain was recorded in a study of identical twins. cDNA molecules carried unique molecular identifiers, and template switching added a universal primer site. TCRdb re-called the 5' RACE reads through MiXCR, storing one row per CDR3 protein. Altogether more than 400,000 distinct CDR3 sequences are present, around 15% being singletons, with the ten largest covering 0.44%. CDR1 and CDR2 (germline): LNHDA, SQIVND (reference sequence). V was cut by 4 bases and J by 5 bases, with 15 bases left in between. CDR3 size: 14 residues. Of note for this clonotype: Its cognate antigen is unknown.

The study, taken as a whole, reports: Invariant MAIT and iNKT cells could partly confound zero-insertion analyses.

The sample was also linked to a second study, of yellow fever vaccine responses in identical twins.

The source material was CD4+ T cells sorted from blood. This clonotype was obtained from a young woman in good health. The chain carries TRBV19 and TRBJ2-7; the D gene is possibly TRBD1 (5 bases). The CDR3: CASSTQGAPNEQYF. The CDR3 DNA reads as TGTGCCAGTAGTACTCAAGGGGCCCCCAACGAGCAGTACTTC.